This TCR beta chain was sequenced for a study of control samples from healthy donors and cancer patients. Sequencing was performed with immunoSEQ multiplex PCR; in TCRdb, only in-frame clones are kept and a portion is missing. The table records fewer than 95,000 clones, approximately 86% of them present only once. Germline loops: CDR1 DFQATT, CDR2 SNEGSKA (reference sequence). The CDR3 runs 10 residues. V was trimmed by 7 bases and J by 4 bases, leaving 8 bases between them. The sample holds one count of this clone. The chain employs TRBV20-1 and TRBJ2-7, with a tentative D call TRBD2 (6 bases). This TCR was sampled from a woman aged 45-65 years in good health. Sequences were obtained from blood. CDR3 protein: CSVGRYEQYF. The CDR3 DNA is TGCAGTGTCGGGAGATACGAGCAGTACTTC.